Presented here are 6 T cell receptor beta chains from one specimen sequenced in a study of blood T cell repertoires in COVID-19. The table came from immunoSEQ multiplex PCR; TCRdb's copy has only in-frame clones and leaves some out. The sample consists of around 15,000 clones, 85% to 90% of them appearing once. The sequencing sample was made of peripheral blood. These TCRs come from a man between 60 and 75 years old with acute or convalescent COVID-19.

This CDR3 reads CASSSRGPDTQYF. CDR3 bases: TGTGCCAGCAGCTCTAGAGGGCCAGATACGCAGTATTTT. The rearrangement joins TRBV7-9 to TRBJ2-3; weak D call: TRBD2 (5 bases). Germline V gives CDR1 SEHNR, CDR2 FQNEAQ (reference sequence). The germline V and J ends were trimmed by 4 bases and 4 bases, with 9 bases remaining between them. CDR3 length equals 13 residues.

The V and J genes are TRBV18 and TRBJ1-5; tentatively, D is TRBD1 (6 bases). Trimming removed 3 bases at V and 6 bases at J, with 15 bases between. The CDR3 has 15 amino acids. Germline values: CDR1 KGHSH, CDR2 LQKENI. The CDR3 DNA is TGTGCCAGCTCACCTTCGGACAGTCCGGCTCAGCCCCAGCATTTT. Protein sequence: CASSPSDSPAQPQHF.

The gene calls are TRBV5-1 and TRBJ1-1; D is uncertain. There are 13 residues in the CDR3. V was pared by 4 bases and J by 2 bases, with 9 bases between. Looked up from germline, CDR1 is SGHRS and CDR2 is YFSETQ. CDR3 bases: TGCGCCAGCAGCCTCTCCAGTAACACTGAAGCTTTCTTT. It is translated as CASSLSSNTEAFF.

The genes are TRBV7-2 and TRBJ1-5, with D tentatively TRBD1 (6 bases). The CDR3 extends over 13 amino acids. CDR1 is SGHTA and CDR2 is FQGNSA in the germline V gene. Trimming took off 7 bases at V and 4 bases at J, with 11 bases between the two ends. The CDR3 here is CASTKGVNQPQHF. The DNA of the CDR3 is TGTGCCAGCACCAAGGGGGTTAATCAGCCCCAGCATTTT.

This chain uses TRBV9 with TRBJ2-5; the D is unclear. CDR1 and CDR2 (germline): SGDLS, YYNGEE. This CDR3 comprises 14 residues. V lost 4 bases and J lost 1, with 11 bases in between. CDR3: CASSPRYSQETQYF. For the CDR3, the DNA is TGTGCCAGCAGCCCCAGATATTCCCAAGAGACCCAGTACTTC.

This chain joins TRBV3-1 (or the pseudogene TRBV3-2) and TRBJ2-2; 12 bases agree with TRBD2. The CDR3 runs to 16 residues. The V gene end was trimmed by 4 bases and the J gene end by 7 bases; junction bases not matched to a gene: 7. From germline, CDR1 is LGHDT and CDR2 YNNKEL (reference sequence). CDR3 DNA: TGTGCCAGCAGCCGCCGACTAGCGGGAGTCCTCGGGGAGCTGTTTTTT. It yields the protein CASSRRLAGVLGELFF.